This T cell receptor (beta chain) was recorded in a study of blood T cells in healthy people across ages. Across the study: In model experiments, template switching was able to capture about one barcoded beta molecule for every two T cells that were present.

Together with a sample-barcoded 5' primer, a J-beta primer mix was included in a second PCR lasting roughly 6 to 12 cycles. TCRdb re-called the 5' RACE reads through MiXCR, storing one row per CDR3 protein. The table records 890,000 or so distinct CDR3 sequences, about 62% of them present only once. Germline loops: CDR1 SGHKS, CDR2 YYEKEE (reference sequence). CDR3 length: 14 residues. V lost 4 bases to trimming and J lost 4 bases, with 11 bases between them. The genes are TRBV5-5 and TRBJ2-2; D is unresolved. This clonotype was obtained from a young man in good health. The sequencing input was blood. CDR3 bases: TGTGCCAGCAGCGCTTATACGAGCACCGGGGAGCTGTTTTTT. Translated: CASSAYTSTGELFF.